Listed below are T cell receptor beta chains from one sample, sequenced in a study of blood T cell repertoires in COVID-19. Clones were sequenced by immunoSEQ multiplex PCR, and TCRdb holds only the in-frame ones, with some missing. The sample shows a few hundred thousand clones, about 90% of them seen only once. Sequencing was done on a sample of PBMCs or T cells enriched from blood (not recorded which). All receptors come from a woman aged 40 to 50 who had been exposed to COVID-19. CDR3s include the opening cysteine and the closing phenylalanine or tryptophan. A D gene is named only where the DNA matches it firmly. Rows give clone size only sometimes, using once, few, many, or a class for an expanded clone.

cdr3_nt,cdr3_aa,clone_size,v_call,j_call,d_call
TGTGCCACCAGTGACGGAAAGGGGGTGACAGATACGCAGTATTTT,CATSDGKGVTDTQYF,-,TRBV24-1,TRBJ2-3,-
TGTGCCAGTAGTATGGACAGGGGGACTCCCTACGAGCAGTACTTC,CASSMDRGTPYEQYF,-,TRBV19,TRBJ2-7,TRBD1
TGTGCCAGCAGTCAAGACAGGGGGCGTAGGTACGAGCAGTACTTC,CASSQDRGRRYEQYF,once,TRBV28,TRBJ2-7,TRBD1
TGTGCCAGCAGTGAATACCTAACTGGACTGTCCTATAATTCACCCCTCCACTTT,CASSEYLTGLSYNSPLHF,-,TRBV25-1,TRBJ1-6,-
TGTGCCAGCAGTTTCGGGGTCAATCAGCCCCAGCATTTT,CASSFGVNQPQHF,-,TRBV27,TRBJ1-5,-
TGTGCCAGCAGCTCCGGGACAGTGGGTACTCAGCCCCAGCATTTT,CASSSGTVGTQPQHF,-,TRBV28,TRBJ1-5,TRBD1
TGTGCCAGCTCACCCGGTACTGGGCGTCCCGATCAGCCCCAGCATTTT,CASSPGTGRPDQPQHF,-,TRBV18,TRBJ1-5,-
TGTGCCAGCAGTCGGGGGGGGGCGACCTACGAGCAGTACTTC,CASSRGGATYEQYF,-,TRBV5-4,TRBJ2-7,TRBD2
TGTGCCAGCAGCGTTCTGGGTGGTCGGGGAGGAGGTACTTCACCCCTCCACTTT,CASSVLGGRGGGTSPLHF,-,TRBV7-3,TRBJ1-6,-
TGTGCCAGCAGCTTAGGGACAGCTGGAAACACCATATATTTT,CASSLGTAGNTIYF,-,TRBV7-8,TRBJ1-3,-
TGTGCCAGCAGCTTAGCGACAGACGAAGCTTTCTTT,CASSLATDEAFF,-,TRBV7-9,TRBJ1-1,-
TGTGCCAGCAGTTTCATACAGGGGCTTAGCAATCAGCCCCAGCATTTT,CASSFIQGLSNQPQHF,-,TRBV27,TRBJ1-5,TRBD1
TGTGCCAGCAGCTTAGCGGTACAAGAGACCCAGTACTTC,CASSLAVQETQYF,-,TRBV13,TRBJ2-5,-
TGTGCCAGCAGGGGGGGAAAAAACTACGAGCAGTACTTC,CASRGGKNYEQYF,once,TRBV12-3/TRBV12-4,TRBJ2-7,-
TGCAGCGTTGATCCGGGACAGGGCACCGGGGAGCTGTTTTTT,CSVDPGQGTGELFF,-,TRBV29-1,TRBJ2-2,TRBD1
TGTGCCAGCAGCTTATCGCCCCAGCGGACTGAAGCTTTCTTT,CASSLSPQRTEAFF,-,TRBV7-2,TRBJ1-1,-
TGCGCCAGCAGCTTGACAGGGCCCTCTGGGGCCAACGTCCTGACTTTC,CASSLTGPSGANVLTF,-,TRBV5-1,TRBJ2-6,-
TGTGCCAGCAGTTACTCTGCGGGGGTTCGAGGGGAGACCCAGTACTTC,CASSYSAGVRGETQYF,-,TRBV6-5,TRBJ2-5,TRBD2
TGTGCCACGTCCGGGACAGGGATGGGCGAGCAGTACTTC,CATSGTGMGEQYF,once,TRBV3-1/TRBV3-2,TRBJ2-7,TRBD1
TGTGCCTGGAGGGGGTCGGGGATTCGGGGAAAACTGTTTTTT,CAWRGSGIRGKLFF,-,TRBV30,TRBJ1-4,-
TGTGCCAGCAGCTTAGCTGGGGGACAGGGGCCTAACTATGGCTACACCTTC,CASSLAGGQGPNYGYTF,-,TRBV7-8,TRBJ1-2,TRBD1
TGCGCCAGCAGTCCCCCCCTGGGGGCCACCGAAGCTTTCTTT,CASSPPLGATEAFF,-,TRBV4-1,TRBJ1-1,-
TGTGCCATCAGTGAGGCAGTCCACTATGGCTACACCTTC,CAISEAVHYGYTF,-,TRBV10-3,TRBJ1-2,-
TGTGCCAGCAGGATGCTCGGGCGGGTACAAGAGACCCAGTACTTC,CASRMLGRVQETQYF,-,TRBV27,TRBJ2-5,-
TGTGCCAGCAGCAAAACCCGAGAAGGGGCAAATGAGCAGTTCTTC,CASSKTREGANEQFF,-,TRBV21-1,TRBJ2-1,-
TGTGCCAGCAGCTTAATGGAGCGGGGGACACAGTTCTTC,CASSLMERGTQFF,-,TRBV7-9,TRBJ2-1,TRBD2
TGTGCCAGCAGCCACAGGGAGTCGCGCTTCTACGAGCAGTACTTC,CASSHRESRFYEQYF,-,TRBV28,TRBJ2-7,-
TGTGCCAGCAGTTTATACGGTCATCGACTCCTAGCAGGTAGCAATCAGCCCCAGCATTTT,CASSLYGHRLLAGSNQPQHF,-,TRBV27,TRBJ1-5,-
TGTGCCAGCAGTTACTCAGGGGTGGGCACAGATACGCAGTATTTT,CASSYSGVGTDTQYF,-,TRBV6-5,TRBJ2-3,-
TGCGCCAGCAGCTCGGGAAGGGAGGGAAACACCATATATTTT,CASSSGREGNTIYF,-,TRBV23-1,TRBJ1-3,-
TGTGCCAGCAGCCACCGGTTGAGGAGAACTGAAGCTTTCTTT,CASSHRLRRTEAFF,-,TRBV5-8,TRBJ1-1,-
TGTGCCTGGAGTCCGAGGGCGGGCTACAATGAGCAGTTCTTC,CAWSPRAGYNEQFF,few,TRBV30,TRBJ2-1,-
TGTGCCAGCAGCAAACCTTGGTTGTGCGGAAACACCGGGGAGCTGTTTTTT,CASSKPWLCGNTGELFF,-,TRBV21-1,TRBJ2-2,-
TGTGCCAGCAGCAGGGACAGGTCTAATGAAAAACTGTTTTTT,CASSRDRSNEKLFF,once,TRBV7-2,TRBJ1-4,TRBD1
TGTGCCACCGCTTCCCCCGGGTCGGGACAGGCAGATACGCAGTATTTT,CATASPGSGQADTQYF,-,TRBV24-1,TRBJ2-3,TRBD1
TGCGCCAGCAGCCAGGGGCTTTTGGGGGGTAGAAGCTCAGATACGCAGTATTTT,CASSQGLLGGRSSDTQYF,-,TRBV4-1,TRBJ2-3,-
TGTGCCAGCAGTTTAACCGGGGACAGGGGGCGCCCCTCTGGAAACACCATATATTTT,CASSLTGDRGRPSGNTIYF,-,TRBV28,TRBJ1-3,TRBD1
TGTGCCACCAGTGACAACCGGGACAGGTATGGCTACACCTTC,CATSDNRDRYGYTF,-,TRBV24-1,TRBJ1-2,TRBD1
TGTGCCAGCAGCGTGTCGGGCTACAATGAGCAGTTCTTC,CASSVSGYNEQFF,-,TRBV2,TRBJ2-1,-
TGTGCCAGCAGACAGACAGGGAACACTGAAGCTTTCTTT,CASRQTGNTEAFF,-,TRBV7-9,TRBJ1-1,-
TGTGCCAGCAGCCTGGGCGCAGCCAAAAACATTCAGTACTTC,CASSLGAAKNIQYF,-,TRBV7-8,TRBJ2-4,-
TGTGCCTCGACACCCACGCCCCCATCTGGAAACACCATATATTTT,CASTPTPPSGNTIYF,-,TRBV30,TRBJ1-3,-
TGTGCCAGCAGCAGGGACAGTCCGTATAATTCACCCCTCCACTTT,CASSRDSPYNSPLHF,-,TRBV21-1,TRBJ1-6,-
TGCGCCAGCAGCTTGGACAGGGCTTCTCTCGAGCAGTACTTC,CASSLDRASLEQYF,-,TRBV5-1,TRBJ2-7,-
TGTGCCAGCAGCAGCAGGGGGAACACTGAAGCTTTCTTT,CASSSRGNTEAFF,-,TRBV21-1,TRBJ1-1,-
TGCGCCAGCAGCCAAGATATGTTCAGGGGCCAGCCCCAGCATTTT,CASSQDMFRGQPQHF,once,TRBV4-1,TRBJ1-5,-
TGCGCCAGCAGATCCCTCGGGGAAAATGAGCAGTTCTTC,CASRSLGENEQFF,-,TRBV4-3,TRBJ2-1,-
TGTGCCAGTAGCCTACCACCCACGAGGGCTAGCGGGAGGTCCCGGGAGACCCAGTACTTC,CASSLPPTRASGRSRETQYF,-,TRBV19,TRBJ2-5,TRBD2
TGTGCCAGCAGGCGGCGGGCCTGGAGCGATGAGCAGTTCTTC,CASRRRAWSDEQFF,-,TRBV5-8,TRBJ2-1,-
TGTGCCAGCAGTTACTCAGCGACAGGGCGACGGCCCCAGCATTTT,CASSYSATGRRPQHF,-,TRBV6-5,TRBJ1-5,TRBD1
TGTGCCAGCAGTGAGGGGCAGGGAACACTACTCTATGGCTACACCTTC,CASSEGQGTLLYGYTF,once,TRBV25-1,TRBJ1-2,-
TGTGCCAGCTCACCTAGACTAGAGAACACCGGGGAGCTGTTTTTT,CASSPRLENTGELFF,-,TRBV18,TRBJ2-2,-
TGTGCCAGTAAGAAAGGGGCGACTGGAAACACCATATATTTT,CASKKGATGNTIYF,-,TRBV18,TRBJ1-3,-
TGCGCCAGCAGCCGGGGGGACAGGGGGCAGACCCAGTACTTC,CASSRGDRGQTQYF,-,TRBV4-3,TRBJ2-5,TRBD1
TGTGCCAGCCGGTCTAGCGGGGTTGAGACCCAGTACTTC,CASRSSGVETQYF,-,TRBV2,TRBJ2-5,TRBD2